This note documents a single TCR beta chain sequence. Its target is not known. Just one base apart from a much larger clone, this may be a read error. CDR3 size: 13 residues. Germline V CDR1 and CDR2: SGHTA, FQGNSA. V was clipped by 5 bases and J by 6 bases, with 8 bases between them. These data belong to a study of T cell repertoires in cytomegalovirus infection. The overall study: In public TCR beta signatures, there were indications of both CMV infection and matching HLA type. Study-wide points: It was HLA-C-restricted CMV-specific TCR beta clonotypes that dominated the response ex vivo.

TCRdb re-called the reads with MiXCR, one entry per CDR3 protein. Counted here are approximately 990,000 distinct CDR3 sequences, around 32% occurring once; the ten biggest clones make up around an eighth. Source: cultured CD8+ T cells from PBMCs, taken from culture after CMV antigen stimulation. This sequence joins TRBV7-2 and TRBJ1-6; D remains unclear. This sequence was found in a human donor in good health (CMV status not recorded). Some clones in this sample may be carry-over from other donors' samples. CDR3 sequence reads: CTSSPAGNSPLHF. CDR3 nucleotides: TGTACCAGCAGCCCAGCGGGTAATTCACCCCTCCACTTT. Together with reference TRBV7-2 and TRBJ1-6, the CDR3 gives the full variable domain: GAGVSQSPSNKVTEKGKDVELRCDPISGHTALYWYRQSLGQGLEFLIYFQGNSAPDKSGLPSDRFSAERTGGSVSTLTIQRTQQEDSAVYLCTSSPAGNSPLHFGNGTRLTVT.